The 16 T cell receptor beta chains given below trace back to one sample, sequenced in a study of blood T cell repertoires in COVID-19. Sequencing was performed with immunoSEQ multiplex PCR; in TCRdb, only in-frame clones are kept and a portion is missing. The table has some 88,000 clones, over 75% seen once; the top ten hold around 15%. Sequences were obtained from peripheral blood. These receptors were taken from an older woman with acute or convalescent COVID-19.

The V call is TRBV28, the J call TRBJ1-3; 10 nucleotides line up with TRBD1. Germline assignment: CDR1 MDHEN and CDR2 SYDVKM. The CDR3 spans 20 residues. Unmatched junction bases numbered 17, after V lost 6 bases and J lost 0 bases. The CDR3: CASSRTGGYTYLSSGNTIYF. The CDR3 DNA follows: TGTGCCAGCAGCCGGACAGGGGGTTACACTTACCTTAGCTCTGGAAACACCATATATTTT.

The chain recombines TRBV3-1 (or the pseudogene TRBV3-2) with TRBJ2-3, with TRBD2 matching 7 bases. The junction had 8 bases not matched to a gene; V was cut back by 2 bases and J by 6 bases. Germline V gene lookup returns CDR1 LGHDT and CDR2 YNNKEL (reference sequence). The CDR3 spans 15 residues. CDR3 in amino acids: CASSQSGAGGDTQYF. The CDR3 DNA is TGTGCCAGCAGCCAAAGCGGGGCCGGGGGTGATACGCAGTATTTT.

The CDR3 DNA reads as TGTGCCAGTAGTATAGGGGCTTTTTACCAGGGTGCGGGAGAGCTGTTTTTT. This translates into CASSIGAFYQGAGELFF. This rearrangement joins TRBV19 to TRBJ2-2; TRBD2 might be the D (6 bases). This CDR3 region has 17 residues. CDR1 and CDR2 (germline): LNHDA, SQIVND (reference sequence). Trimming took off 1 base at V and 11 bases at J, with 23 bases between the two ends. Full variable domain (outside the CDR3, taken from reference TRBV19 and TRBJ2-2): DGGITQSPKYLFRKEGQNVTLSCEQNLNHDAMYWYRQDPGQGLRLIYYSQIVNDFQKGDIAEGYSVSREKKESFPLTVTSAQKNPTAFYLCASSIGAFYQGAGELFFGEGSRLTVL.

This clone was detected once. The V gene is TRBV19, the J gene TRBJ2-3; D is possibly TRBD2 (5 bases). The CDR3 totals 13 residues. Trimming took off 3 bases at V and 2 bases at J, with 6 bases between the two ends. Germline V CDR1 and CDR2: LNHDA, SQIVND (reference sequence). CDR3 sequence: CASSMGDTDTQYF. The CDR3 DNA is TGTGCCAGTAGTATGGGAGACACAGATACGCAGTATTTT.

The J gene is TRBJ2-2, the V gene TRBV27; 9 bases are shared with TRBD1. The ends lost 10 bases at V and 7 bases at J; junction bases unmatched: 19. CDR3 length: 17 amino acids. Germline CDR1 MNHEY, CDR2 SMNVEV (reference sequence). The CDR3 region is CATKRFYRDREGGELFF. The CDR3 DNA reads TGTGCCACCAAGAGGTTCTACCGGGACAGGGAAGGCGGGGAGCTGTTTTTT.

This clone was seen just once. The V and J genes are TRBV19 and TRBJ1-1; 9 nucleotides agree with TRBD1. The CDR3 sequence is 15 residues long. V trimming: 0 bases; J trimming: 8 bases; junction bases outside the gene matches: 7. The germline V gene encodes CDR1 LNHDA and CDR2 SQIVND (reference sequence). The CDR3 DNA reads as TGTGCCAGTAGTATAGATCTAAGACAGGGGGTCGAAGCTTTCTTT. Its protein product is CASSIDLRQGVEAFF.

J is TRBJ2-5 and V is TRBV6-5; 7 nucleotides line up with TRBD1. CDR1 is MNHEY and CDR2 is SVGAGI in the germline V gene. V was pared by 5 bases and J by 6 bases, with 3 bases of the junction left unmatched. The CDR3 runs to 12 residues. The CDR3 loop is CASSTGVKTQYF. CDR3 in DNA: TGTGCCAGCAGTACAGGGGTCAAGACCCAGTACTTC.

The chain carries TRBV19 and TRBJ2-2, with TRBD1 matching 9 bases. This CDR3 has 15 residues. Germline V gene data show CDR1 as LNHDA and CDR2 as SQIVND (reference sequence). J gave up 4 bases and V 3 bases, and 3 bases lay outside the gene matches. The CDR3 is CASSMGQGFTGELFF. DNA for the CDR3: TGTGCCAGTAGTATGGGACAGGGTTTCACCGGGGAGCTGTTTTTT.

Only a few counts were recorded for this clone. The rearrangement joins TRBV10-2 to TRBJ2-3; perhaps TRBD2 as D (6 bases). Per germline, CDR1 WSHSY and CDR2 SAAADI. The CDR3 is 16 amino acids. V lost 2 bases to trimming and J lost 2 bases, with 14 bases between them. CDR3 DNA: TGCGCCAGCAGTGAGAGGGGACTTCCATACACAGATACGCAGTATTTT. This sequence encodes CASSERGLPYTDTQYF.

The chain employs TRBV5-5 and TRBJ1-2; a weak D match, TRBD1 (6 bases). V was shortened by 4 bases and J by 4 bases, with 17 bases between the two germline ends. The CDR3 covers 15 residues. The germline gives CDR1 SGHKS, CDR2 YYEKEE (reference sequence). In DNA form, the CDR3 reads TGTGCCAGCAGCGGAGGACAGAGCTTAATCTATGGCTACACCTTC. Translating gives CASSGGQSLIYGYTF.

The CDR3 sequence: CASSLTGYTGELFF. For the CDR3, the DNA is TGTGCCAGCAGTTTGACAGGGTACACCGGGGAGCTGTTTTTT. J is TRBJ2-2 and V is TRBV25-1, with 7 nucleotides matching TRBD1. J was trimmed by 3 bases and V by 5 bases; bases with no gene match: 3. The CDR3 loop spans 14 amino acids. The V gene's germline CDR1 is MGHDK and CDR2 SYGVNS.

Only one count was recorded for this clone. The V gene is TRBV19, the J gene TRBJ1-1; the match to TRBD1 covers 7 bases. Germline V gene sequence: CDR1 LNHDA, CDR2 SQIVND (reference sequence). CDR3 size: 14 residues. The J segment lost 1 base and the V segment lost 5 bases, leaving 4 bases of the junction unmatched. The CDR3 DNA reads TGTGCCAGTAGTCCGGGACAGCGGAACACTGAAGCTTTCTTT. It specifies CASSPGQRNTEAFF.

The rearrangement uses TRBV10-3 and TRBJ2-7; the match to TRBD1 covers 12 bases. The CDR3 has 13 residues. J lost 7 bases, V lost 6 bases, and 4 bases had no gene match. Germline-derived CDR1 and CDR2 are ENHRY and SYGVKD. CDR3 residues: CAIRGQGAREQYV. The CDR3, as DNA: TGTGCCATCAGGGGACAGGGGGCGCGGGAGCAGTACGTC.

V usage is TRBV19 and J usage is TRBJ1-2; possibly TRBD1 for D (6 bases). Germline assignment: CDR1 LNHDA and CDR2 SQIVND (reference sequence). V shed 5 bases and J shed 8 bases, with 12 bases lying between them. CDR3 length: 12 residues. This chain's CDR3 is CASSPPTGGYTF. CDR3 nucleotide sequence: TGTGCCAGTAGTCCCCCGACAGGAGGCTACACCTTC.

The J gene is TRBJ1-5, the V gene TRBV15; 7 bases line up with TRBD1. The CDR3 is made up of 17 amino acids. V shed 0 bases, J shed 3 bases, and the junction held 8 bases outside the gene matches. Germline-derived CDR1 and CDR2 are LNHNV and YYDKDF (reference sequence). Here the CDR3 reads CATSRERTGVFNQPQHF. The CDR3, as DNA: TGTGCCACCAGCAGAGAGCGAACAGGGGTTTTCAATCAGCCCCAGCATTTT. The variable domain in full, with the rest retrieved from reference TRBV15 and TRBJ1-5, is DAMVIQNPRYQVTQFGKPVTLSCSQTLNHNVMYWYQQKSSQAPKLLFHYYDKDFNNEADTPDNFQSRRPNTSFCFLDIRSPGLGDTAMYLCATSRERTGVFNQPQHFGDGTRLSIL.

The rearrangement joins TRBV20-1 to TRBJ2-1, with D perhaps TRBD1 (5 bases). The CDR3 covers 11 residues. The germline V gene has CDR1 DFQATT and CDR2 SNEGSKA (reference sequence). V was shortened by 5 bases and J by 10 bases, with 12 bases between the two germline ends. The CDR3 is CSAPRQLEQFF. As DNA, the CDR3 is TGCAGTGCTCCCCGACAGTTGGAGCAGTTCTTC.